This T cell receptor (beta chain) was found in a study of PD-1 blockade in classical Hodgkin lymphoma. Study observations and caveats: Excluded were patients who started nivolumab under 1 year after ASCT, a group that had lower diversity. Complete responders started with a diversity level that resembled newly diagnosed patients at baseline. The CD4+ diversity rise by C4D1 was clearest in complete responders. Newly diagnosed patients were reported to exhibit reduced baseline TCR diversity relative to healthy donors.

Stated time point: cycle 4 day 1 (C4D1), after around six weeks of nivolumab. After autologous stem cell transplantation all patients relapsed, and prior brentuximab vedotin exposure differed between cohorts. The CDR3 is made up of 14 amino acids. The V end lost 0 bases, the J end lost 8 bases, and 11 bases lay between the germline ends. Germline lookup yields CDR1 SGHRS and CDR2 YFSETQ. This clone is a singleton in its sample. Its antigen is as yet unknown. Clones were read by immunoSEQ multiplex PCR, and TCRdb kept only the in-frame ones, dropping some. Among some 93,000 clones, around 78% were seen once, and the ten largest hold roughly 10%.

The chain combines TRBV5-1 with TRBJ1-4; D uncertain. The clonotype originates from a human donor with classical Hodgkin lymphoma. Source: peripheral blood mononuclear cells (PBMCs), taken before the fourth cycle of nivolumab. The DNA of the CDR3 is TGCGCCAGCAGCTTGGGGTTGGGAGGGGAAAAACTGTTTTTT. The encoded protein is CASSLGLGGEKLFF.